A single sample is the source of the 20 T cell receptor beta chains below, sequenced in a study of blood T cell repertoires in COVID-19. Profiled with immunoSEQ multiplex PCR; TCRdb holds only in-frame clones, not every one. The sample records 250,000 to 300,000 clones, 80% to 85% being singletons. The sample was PBMCs or T cells enriched from blood (not recorded which). Every receptor here comes from a man aged 35 to 55 who had been exposed to COVID-19.

The chain uses TRBV30 and TRBJ2-1; 9 positions agree with TRBD2. The CDR3 is 14 amino acids. CDR1 and CDR2 from the germline V gene are GTSNPN and SVGIG (reference sequence). The J segment lost 10 bases and the V segment lost 0 bases, leaving 7 bases of the junction unmatched. CDR3 sequence reads: CAWSVRASGNEQFF. The DNA of the CDR3 is TGTGCCTGGAGTGTTAGGGCTAGCGGGAACGAGCAGTTCTTC.

V usage is TRBV3-1 (or the pseudogene TRBV3-2) and J usage is TRBJ2-4; D is possibly TRBD2 (6 bases). Between the trimmed V and J ends, which lost 0 bases and 7 bases, there was a span of 19 bases. The length of the CDR3 is 17 residues. CDR1 and CDR2 from the germline V gene are LGHDT and YNNKEL (reference sequence). CDR3 sequence: CASSQDRGTGVRNIQYF. The CDR3, as DNA: TGTGCCAGCAGCCAAGATCGAGGAACGGGAGTTAGGAACATTCAGTACTTC.

This clone was observed once. The chain links TRBV7-9 to TRBJ1-4; the D is unclear. Between the trimmed V and J ends, which lost 0 bases and 8 bases, there was a span of 7 bases. There are 13 residues in the CDR3. Per germline, CDR1 SEHNR and CDR2 FQNEAQ (reference sequence). CDR3 in amino acids: CASSLALSEKLFF. CDR3 nucleotide sequence: TGTGCCAGCAGCTTAGCGCTTAGCGAAAAACTGTTTTTT.

The chain employs TRBV30 and TRBJ2-1; tentatively, D is TRBD2 (5 bases). The V end lost 0 bases, the J end lost 12 bases, and 12 bases lay between the germline ends. The CDR3 runs to 12 residues. The germline CDR1 and CDR2 sequences are GTSNPN and SVGIG (reference sequence). The chain's CDR3 is CAWSVRGDGQFF. The CDR3, as DNA: TGTGCCTGGAGTGTCCGGGGAGATGGGCAGTTCTTC.

The genes are TRBV7-2 and TRBJ2-3; no definite D call. The germline gives CDR1 SGHTA, CDR2 FQGNSA. The CDR3 runs to 14 residues. The V and J ends lost 5 bases and 0 bases respectively, with 9 bases between them. The CDR3 DNA reads as TGTGCCAGCAGCCCAGATTCTAGCACAGATACGCAGTATTTT. The encoded protein is CASSPDSSTDTQYF.

This rearrangement joins TRBV11-2 to TRBJ2-3, with 8 bases lining up with TRBD2. CDR1 is SGHAT and CDR2 is FQNNGV in the germline V gene. The CDR3 has 14 residues. Trimming took 5 bases from V and 4 from J; bases not matched to a gene: 5. The CDR3 nucleotides read TGTGCCAGCAGCCCCCGGACTAGCCCAGATACGCAGTATTTT. Residues: CASSPRTSPDTQYF. Supplemented by reference TRBV11-2 and TRBJ2-3, the full variable domain reads EAGVAQSPRYKIIEKRQSVAFWCNPISGHATLYWYQQILGQGPKLLIQFQNNGVVDDSQLPKDRFSAERLKGVDSTLKIQPAKLEDSAVYLCASSPRTSPDTQYFGPGTRLTVL.

The rearrangement joins TRBV12-2 to TRBJ2-7; the table names TRBD2, a call not compared with the DNA. TRBV12-2 is a known pseudogene. This CDR3 has 15 amino acids. CDR3 protein: CASRLREGPPYEQYF. CDR3 coding DNA: TGTGCAAGTCGCTTAAGAGAGGGCCCTCCCTACGAGCAGTACTTC.

This clone was counted ten times or more. This sequence joins TRBV6-5 and TRBJ2-2; possible D gene TRBD1, 6 bases. V was pared by 8 bases and J by 3 bases, with 10 bases between. The germline CDR1 and CDR2 sequences are MNHEY and SVGAGI. The CDR3 contains 13 residues. The CDR3 spells CASGQTYTGELFF. CDR3 DNA: TGTGCCAGCGGACAGACTTACACCGGGGAGCTGTTTTTT.

This clone was counted between two and nine times. This rearrangement joins TRBV6-5 to TRBJ1-2; D gene unclear. The CDR3 length is 15 residues. Germline-derived CDR1 and CDR2 are MNHEY and SVGAGI. Trimming removed 6 bases at V and 5 bases at J, with 19 bases between. CDR3 residues: CASRFHSSQRYGYTF. The CDR3 DNA reads TGTGCCAGCAGATTCCACAGTTCCCAAAGATATGGCTACACCTTC.

The CDR3 nucleotides are TGCGCCAGCAGCTTGGATGGACTAGCGGGGATAATCAACACCGGGGAGCTGTTTTTT. The encoded protein is CASSLDGLAGIINTGELFF. The V call is TRBV5-1, the J call TRBJ2-2; 12 bases map to TRBD2. Germline V gives CDR1 SGHRS, CDR2 YFSETQ. This CDR3 has 19 residues. After removal of 0 bases from V and 2 bases from J, the junction contained 8 bases not matched to a gene.

This chain joins TRBV11-3 and TRBJ1-3; D uncertain. Germline-derived CDR1 and CDR2 are SGHNT and YENEEA. V was pared by 5 bases and J by 2 bases, with 10 bases between. The CDR3 totals 14 residues. CDR3 DNA sequence: TGTGCCAGCAGCGTCGGAGGTACTGGAAACACCATATATTTT. Translation gives CASSVGGTGNTIYF. The whole variable domain, filled in from reference TRBV11-3 and TRBJ1-3, reads EAGVVQSPRYKIIEKKQPVAFWCNPISGHNTLYWYLQNLGQGPELLIRYENEEAVDDSQLPKDRFSAERLKGVDSTLKIQPAELGDSAVYLCASSVGGTGNTIYFGEGSWLTVV.

This clone was seen a few times. The V call is TRBV24-1, the J call TRBJ2-1; D is possibly TRBD2 (6 bases). The germline V gene has CDR1 KGHDR and CDR2 SFDVKD. This CDR3 contains 14 residues. V gave up 4 bases and J gave up 5 bases, with 11 bases separating them. The CDR3 DNA is TGTGCCACCAGTGAAATCGGGGAGGACAATGAGCAGTTCTTC. It is translated as CATSEIGEDNEQFF.

The rearrangement joins TRBV5-1 to TRBJ2-7; 10 positions match TRBD1. CDR3 length: 13 amino acids. After removal of 7 bases from V and 4 bases from J, the junction contained 5 bases not matched to a gene. Germline V lookup: CDR1 SGHRS, CDR2 YFSETQ. The CDR3 region is CASGTGELYEQYF. The DNA for the CDR3 is TGCGCCAGCGGGACAGGGGAACTGTACGAGCAGTACTTC.

The V call is TRBV27, the J call TRBJ1-2; 7 bases are shared with TRBD1. Germline CDR1 is MNHEY and CDR2 is SMNVEV (reference sequence). CDR3 size: 12 residues. The ends lost 8 bases at V and 6 bases at J; junction bases unmatched: 6. CDR3 DNA: TGTGCCAGCGGACAGGCTTTCCATGGCTACACCTTC. Translating it yields CASGQAFHGYTF.

This clone has more than one count but fewer than ten. The rearrangement links TRBV11-3 to TRBJ2-2; a weak D match, TRBD2 (6 bases). Germline V gene data show CDR1 as SGHNT and CDR2 as YENEEA. The germline V and J ends were trimmed by 5 bases and 6 bases, with 13 bases remaining between them. The CDR3 covers 14 residues. The CDR3 spells CASSLRLVSGELFF. The CDR3 region has the DNA TGTGCCAGCAGCCTGCGACTAGTATCCGGGGAGCTGTTTTTT.

The gene calls are TRBV30 and TRBJ1-6; 7 bases are shared with TRBD1. Germline V gives CDR1 GTSNPN, CDR2 SVGIG (reference sequence). Trimming removed 0 bases from V and 13 bases from J; junction bases left unmatched: 6. This CDR3 region has 13 residues. The CDR3 coding sequence is TGTGCCTGGAGTGTTATAAGGGGGCGGCCCCTCCACTTT. Protein: CAWSVIRGRPLHF.

The gene calls are TRBV19 and TRBJ1-5; 8 bases map to TRBD1. The CDR3 has 16 amino acids. CDR1 LNHDA and CDR2 SQIVND come from the germline V gene (reference sequence). V was pared by 4 bases and J by 4 bases, with 9 bases of the junction left unmatched. The CDR3 region has the DNA TGTGCCAGTAGTACCGGGGTGGGACAGGAGAATCAGCCCCAGCATTTT. Protein sequence: CASSTGVGQENQPQHF.

V and J are TRBV6-5 and TRBJ2-1, with 8 bases identical to TRBD2. The CDR3 has 16 amino acids. Germline V gene lookup returns CDR1 MNHEY and CDR2 SVGAGI. Losses at the gene ends were 2 bases for V and 9 bases for J; bases not matched to a gene: 12. CDR3: CASSYRWREAGGEQFF. CDR3 DNA: TGTGCCAGCAGTTACAGATGGCGGGAGGCGGGGGGTGAGCAGTTCTTC.

V gene TRBV4-1 combines with J gene TRBJ2-7; D possibly corresponds to TRBD1 (5 bases). Germline V gene data show CDR1 as MGHRA and CDR2 as YSYEKL. Trimming pared 1 base from V and 2 bases from J, leaving 12 bases between. The CDR3 spans 15 residues. The CDR3 is CASSQGEQGTYEQYF. The CDR3 nucleotides read TGCGCCAGCAGCCAAGGCGAGCAGGGTACCTACGAGCAGTACTTC.

The genes are TRBV6-5 and TRBJ2-5; 7 positions agree with TRBD2. Germline CDR1 MNHEY, CDR2 SVGAGI. The CDR3 totals 14 residues. The trim removed 3 bases at V and 5 bases at J, leaving 6 bases unmatched. Written as DNA, the CDR3 is TGTGCCAGCAGTTATATGGGGCGGGGGGAGACCCAGTACTTC. Residues: CASSYMGRGETQYF.